One T cell receptor (beta chain) is described in this entry. This clonotype was counted only a few times. This receptor's antigen is unknown. Per-nucleotide qualities are absent, and no much larger clonotype sits a single base away. Trimming takes 0 bases off V and 4 bases off J; junction bases not matched to a gene: 7. From cysteine to phenylalanine, the CDR3 is 17 amino acids long. Of all the DNA, just the CDR3 is kept, 51 bases in frame from base 1. The germline V gene specifies LGHNA as CDR1 and YNFKEQ as CDR2. The entry originates in a study of T-cell memory formation after mild COVID-19 (dated by TCRdb to about 2021). Looking at the study overall: TCR sequence clusters from the two donors were largely donor specific. In a couple of donors, T-cell clones that expanded and contracted after mild COVID-19 were followed by sequencing TCRalpha and TCRbeta repertoires longitudinally. Two young, previously healthy adult volunteers, one female and one male, were included in the cohort. Study-level results and caveats: SARS-CoV-2 specificity of the second-wave clones peaking on day 37 was not confirmed. The study included only a couple of mild cases, and larger cohorts that include severe cases with pre-infection samples were judged to be necessary. From day 15 to 85, contracting clones showed balanced CD4/CD8 phenotypes, whereas a second wave of clones that expanded from day 15 to 37 leaned towards CD4+. Contracting CD4+ clones were found mainly in CM and EM memory subsets, while CD8+ clones were enriched in EMRA. Some responding clones were found in pre-infection memory, which suggests that pre-existing cross-reactive memory T cells took part in the SARS-CoV-2 response.

PBMCs were isolated by Ficoll-Paque density gradient centrifugation. The instrument was an Illumina NovaSeq 6000. cDNA libraries for TCRalpha and TCRbeta were prepared by 5'RACE using constant-segment primers, with sample barcodes and unique molecular identifiers added. RNA was extracted from every sample with Trizol reagent. The libraries were amplified in two PCR steps, and the second step added a second sample barcode and Illumina TruSeq adapters. Sequencing of libraries was performed on an Illumina NovaSeq with 2 x 150 bp paired-end reads. On the authors' methods: The reads were demultiplexed and collapsed into UMI-guided consensus sequences using migec v1.2.7. Using mixcr v2.1.11, the UMI consensuses were aligned to TRA and TRB V and J templates and assembled into clonotypes. A clonotype was counted as expanded or contracted only if both edgeR and NoisET called the change significant, with noise models trained on biological replicates. For edgeR calls, the cutoffs were a false discovery rate-adjusted p below 0.01 and a log2 fold-change threshold of 1. As an exploratory analysis of dynamics, max-normalized trajectories of the 1000 most abundant clonotypes were examined by PCA with hierarchical clustering. The CD4 or CD8 phenotype of responding clones was assigned using the separately sequenced CD4+ and CD8+ repertoires. TCRdb reran the public reads through fastp at Q25 and MiXCR, keeping productive beta chains. Rows with a matching CDR3 protein are joined into one entry that keeps the most common DNA and genes. These V and J calls derive from TCRdb rather than the authors' analysis. Within this sample are hundreds of thousands of distinct CDR3 sequences, with 28% of them counted one time only. In total, the top ten clones hold roughly 12% of the sample.

Sequenced input: PBMCs or a T cell subset sorted from them (not recorded which). The clonotype originates from an adult woman who had mild COVID-19 (a few samples of this study predate the infection). The sample titles of this study are shuffled in the database, so cell type and time point are left out; the donor was told from shared clones. This receptor chain uses TRBV4-2 and TRBJ2-2, and 8 junctional nucleotides match TRBD1. In nucleotide form, the sequence is TGTGCCAGCAGCCAAGAACCGACAGGGGCCGTCACCGGGGAGCTGTTTTTT. This gives the protein CASSQEPTGAVTGELFF.